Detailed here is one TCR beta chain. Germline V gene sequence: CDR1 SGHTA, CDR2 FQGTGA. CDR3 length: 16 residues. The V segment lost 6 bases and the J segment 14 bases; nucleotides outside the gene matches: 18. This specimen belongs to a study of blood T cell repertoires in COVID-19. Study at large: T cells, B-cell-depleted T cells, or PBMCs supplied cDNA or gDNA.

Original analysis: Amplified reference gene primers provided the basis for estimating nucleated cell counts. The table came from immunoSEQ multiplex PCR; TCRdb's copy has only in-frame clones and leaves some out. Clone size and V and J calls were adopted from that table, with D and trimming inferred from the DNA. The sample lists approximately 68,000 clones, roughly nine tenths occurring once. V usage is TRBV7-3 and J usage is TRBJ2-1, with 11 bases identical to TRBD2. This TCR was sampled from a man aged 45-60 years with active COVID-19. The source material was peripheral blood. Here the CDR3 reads CASSSYSGGAGHRKFF. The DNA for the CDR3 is TGTGCCAGCAGTTCCTATAGCGGGGGGGCCGGCCACCGGAAGTTCTTC. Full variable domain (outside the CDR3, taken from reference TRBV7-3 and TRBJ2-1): GAGVSQTPSNKVTEKGKYVELRCDPISGHTALYWYRQSLGQGPEFLIYFQGTGAADDSGLPNDRFFAVRPEGSVSTLKIQRTERGDSAVYLCASSSYSGGAGHRKFFGPGTRLTVL.